The 11 T cell receptor beta chains reported below all come from one sample, sequenced in a study of shared clonotypes between healthy human individuals. Data came from immunoSEQ multiplex PCR; TCRdb stores just in-frame clones and leaves some out. Of under 600,000 clones detected, around 76% appear once; the ten largest clones hold around 12%. The sample taken for sequencing was PBMCs. All receptors come from a middle-aged woman in good health. Some clones in this sample may be carry-over from other donors' samples.

Comment on this clone: This may be a read error, as it is one base from a much larger clone. The chain combines TRBV5-1 with TRBJ2-7; possibly TRBD1 for D (7 bases). The CDR3 runs 16 residues. Germline loops: CDR1 SGHRS, CDR2 YFSETQ. The CDR3 is CAGSLAQGGTSYEQYF. The CDR3 DNA follows: TGCGCCGGCAGCTTGGCCCAGGGGGGAACCTCCTACGAGCAGTACTTC. Full variable domain (outside the CDR3, taken from reference TRBV5-1 and TRBJ2-7): KAGVTQTPRYLIKTRGQQVTLSCSPISGHRSVSWYQQTPGQGLQFLFEYFSETQRNKGNFPGRFSGRQFSNSRSEMNVSTLELGDSALYLCAGSLAQGGTSYEQYFGPGTRLTVT.

The CDR3 is CASSLGPVGLAGLAGPYNEQFF. The CDR3 DNA follows: TGTGCCAGCAGCTTAGGCCCGGTCGGACTAGCGGGATTAGCCGGGCCCTACAATGAGCAGTTCTTC. The gene calls are TRBV7-3 and TRBJ2-1, with TRBD2 matching over 12 bases. The germline V gene has CDR1 SGHTA and CDR2 FQGTGA. J was trimmed by 2 bases and V by 2 bases; bases with no gene match: 19. The CDR3 length is 22 residues.

This rearrangement joins TRBV6-6 to TRBJ2-6; D remains unclear. Germline V lookup: CDR1 MNHNY, CDR2 SVGAGI (reference sequence). This CDR3 spans 14 amino acids. V lost 8 bases to trimming and J lost 0 bases, with 8 bases between them. CDR3 DNA sequence: TGTGCCAGCGGCCCGGGCTCTGGGGCCAACGTCCTGACTTTC. The encoded protein is CASGPGSGANVLTF.

V and J are TRBV2 and TRBJ2-1; D is undetermined. V dropped 8 bases and J dropped 4 bases, with 9 bases sitting between them. The germline V gene encodes CDR1 SNHLY and CDR2 FYNNEI. The CDR3 spans 12 residues. For the CDR3, the DNA is TGTGCCAGCGACTTGGCTTACAATGAGCAGTTCTTC. Encoded protein: CASDLAYNEQFF.

V is TRBV6-1 and J is TRBJ1-1; 7 bases map to TRBD1. This CDR3 comprises 13 residues. The germline CDR1 and CDR2 sequences are MNHNS and SASEGT. With 6 bases clipped from V and 7 bases from J, the junction kept 8 bases outside the gene matches. In DNA form, the CDR3 reads TGTGCCAGCAGACAAACCGGGACAGATGAAGCTTTCTTT. It codes for CASRQTGTDEAFF.

The V call is TRBV7-8, the J call TRBJ2-5; 7 bases fit TRBD1. J gave up 0 bases and V 2 bases, and 3 bases lay outside the gene matches. The CDR3 loop spans 15 amino acids. Germline V gives CDR1 SGHVS, CDR2 FQNEAQ. CDR3 bases: TGTGCCAGCAGCTTATACGGACAGGACCAAGAGACCCAGTACTTC. It codes for CASSLYGQDQETQYF.

The V and J genes are TRBV15 and TRBJ2-5; D call uncertain. Trimming left V 5 bases short and J 5 bases short, with 21 bases between. There are 16 residues in the CDR3. Germline lookup yields CDR1 LNHNV and CDR2 YYDKDF (reference sequence). CDR3 in DNA: TGTGCCACCAGCGGAACAGTGACGAACTCCGGGGAGACCCAGTACTTC. As protein: CATSGTVTNSGETQYF.

This clone was detected a few times. The rearrangement uses TRBV19 and TRBJ2-7, with 7 bases lining up with TRBD1. The CDR3 totals 13 residues. Germline trimming cut 5 bases from V and 2 bases from J; bases unmatched to any gene: 3. The germline CDR1 and CDR2 sequences are LNHDA and SQIVND (reference sequence). CDR3 nucleotide sequence: TGTGCCAGTAGTCGACAGGGAACCTACGAGCAGTACTTC. This sequence encodes CASSRQGTYEQYF.

The rearrangement joins TRBV5-1 to TRBJ2-5, with 7 bases that match TRBD2. CDR1 SGHRS and CDR2 YFSETQ come from the germline V gene. The junction had 9 bases not matched to a gene; V was cut back by 5 bases and J by 5 bases. This CDR3 is 14 amino acids long. The chain's CDR3 is CASSPGWEGETQYF. CDR3 in DNA: TGCGCCAGCAGTCCGGGTTGGGAGGGGGAGACCCAGTACTTC.

The chain combines TRBV28 with TRBJ2-3; 7 nucleotides match TRBD1. Trimming at V came to 5 bases and at J to 5 bases, leaving 10 bases not matched to a gene. The CDR3 is 15 residues long. Germline assignment: CDR1 MDHEN and CDR2 SYDVKM. CDR3 region: CASSVTTGLIDTQYF. DNA for the CDR3: TGTGCCAGCAGTGTAACGACAGGGCTCATAGATACGCAGTATTTT.

The chain carries TRBV5-6 and TRBJ1-3; the D gene is possibly TRBD1 (6 bases). The V end was cut by 1 base, the J end by 0 bases, with 11 bases between. The CDR3 runs 16 residues. Germline-derived CDR1 and CDR2 are SGHDT and YYEEEE. This chain's CDR3 is CASSLKRGHSGNTIYF. In nucleotides, the CDR3 is TGTGCCAGCAGCTTGAAAAGGGGACACTCTGGAAACACCATATATTTT.